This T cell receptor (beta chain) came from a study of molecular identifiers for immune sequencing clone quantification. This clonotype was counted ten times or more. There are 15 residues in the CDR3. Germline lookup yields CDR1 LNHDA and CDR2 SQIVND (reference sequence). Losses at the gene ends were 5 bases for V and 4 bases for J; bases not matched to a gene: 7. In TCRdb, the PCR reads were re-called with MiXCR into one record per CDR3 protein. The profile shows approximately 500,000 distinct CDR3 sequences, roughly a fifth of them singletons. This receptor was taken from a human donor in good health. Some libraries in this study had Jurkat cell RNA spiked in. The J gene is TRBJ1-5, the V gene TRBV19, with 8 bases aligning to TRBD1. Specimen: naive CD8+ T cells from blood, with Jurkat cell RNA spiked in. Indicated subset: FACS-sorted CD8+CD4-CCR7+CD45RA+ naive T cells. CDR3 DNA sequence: TGTGCCAGTAGTCGGACAGGGAAAACTAATCAGCCCCAGCATTTT. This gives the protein CASSRTGKTNQPQHF.